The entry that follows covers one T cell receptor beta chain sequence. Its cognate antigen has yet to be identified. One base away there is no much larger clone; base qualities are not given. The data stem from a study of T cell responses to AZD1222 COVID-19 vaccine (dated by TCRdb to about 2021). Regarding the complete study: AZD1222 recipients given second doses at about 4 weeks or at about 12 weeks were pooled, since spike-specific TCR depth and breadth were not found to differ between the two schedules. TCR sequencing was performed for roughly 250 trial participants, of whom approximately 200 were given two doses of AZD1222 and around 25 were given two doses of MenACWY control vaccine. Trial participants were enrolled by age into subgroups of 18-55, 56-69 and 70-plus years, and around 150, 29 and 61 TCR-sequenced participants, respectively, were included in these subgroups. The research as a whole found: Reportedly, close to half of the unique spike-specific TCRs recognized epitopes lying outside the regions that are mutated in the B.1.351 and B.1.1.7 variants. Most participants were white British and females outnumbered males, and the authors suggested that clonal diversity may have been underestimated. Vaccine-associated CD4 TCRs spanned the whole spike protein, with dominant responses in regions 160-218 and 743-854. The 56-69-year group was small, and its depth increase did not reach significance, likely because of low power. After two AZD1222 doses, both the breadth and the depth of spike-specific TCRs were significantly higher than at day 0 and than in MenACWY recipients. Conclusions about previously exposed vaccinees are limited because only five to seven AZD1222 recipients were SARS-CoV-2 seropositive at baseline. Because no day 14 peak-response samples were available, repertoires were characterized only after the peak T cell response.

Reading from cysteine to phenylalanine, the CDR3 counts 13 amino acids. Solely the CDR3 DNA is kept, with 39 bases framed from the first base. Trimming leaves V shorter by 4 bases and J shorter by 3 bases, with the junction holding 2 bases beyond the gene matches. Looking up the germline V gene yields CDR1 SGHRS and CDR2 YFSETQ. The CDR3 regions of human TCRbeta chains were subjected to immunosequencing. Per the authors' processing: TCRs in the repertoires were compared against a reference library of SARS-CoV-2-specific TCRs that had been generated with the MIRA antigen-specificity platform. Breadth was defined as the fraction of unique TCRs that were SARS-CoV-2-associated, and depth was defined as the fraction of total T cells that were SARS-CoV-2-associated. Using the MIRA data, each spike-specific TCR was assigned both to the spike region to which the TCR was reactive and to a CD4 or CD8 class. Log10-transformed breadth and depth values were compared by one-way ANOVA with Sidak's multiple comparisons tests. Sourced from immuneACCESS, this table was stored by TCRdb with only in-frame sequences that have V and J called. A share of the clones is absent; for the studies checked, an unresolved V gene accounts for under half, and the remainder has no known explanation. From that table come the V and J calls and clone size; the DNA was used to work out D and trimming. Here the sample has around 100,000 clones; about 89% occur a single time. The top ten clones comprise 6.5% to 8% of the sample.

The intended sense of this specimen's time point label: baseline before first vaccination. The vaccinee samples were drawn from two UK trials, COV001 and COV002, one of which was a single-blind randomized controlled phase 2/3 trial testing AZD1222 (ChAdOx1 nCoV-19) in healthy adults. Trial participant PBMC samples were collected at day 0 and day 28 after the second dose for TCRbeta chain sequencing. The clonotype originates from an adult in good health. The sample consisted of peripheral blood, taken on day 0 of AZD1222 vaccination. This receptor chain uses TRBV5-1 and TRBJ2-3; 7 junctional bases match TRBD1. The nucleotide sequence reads TGCGCCAGCAGCAAGACAGGGACAGATACGCAGTATTTT. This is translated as CASSKTGTDTQYF.